One and the same sample provided the 2 T cell receptor beta chains below, sequenced in a study of OX40 agonist ivuxolimab in advanced cancers. Clones were sequenced by immunoSEQ multiplex PCR, and TCRdb holds only the in-frame ones, with some missing. The data contain about 28,000 clones, roughly four fifths of them singletons. Sequenced here: CD4+ or CD8+ T cells sorted from blood, sampled in a trial of the OX40 agonist ivuxolimab. These receptors were taken from an adult with an advanced solid tumor such as melanoma, head and neck, liver or kidney cancer.

This clone was observed a few times. The chain recombines TRBV2 with TRBJ2-5, with D perhaps matching TRBD1 (6 bases). Trimming pared 3 bases from V and 5 bases from J, leaving 10 bases between. CDR3 length: 13 amino acids. Germline V gene data show CDR1 as SNHLY and CDR2 as FYNNEI. The CDR3: CASSEGAWETQYF. The DNA of the CDR3 is TGTGCCAGCAGTGAGGGGGCATGGGAGACCCAGTACTTC.

The chain is built from TRBV7-9 and TRBJ2-3; 8 bases match TRBD1. The trim removed 1 base at V and 2 bases at J, leaving 5 bases unmatched. Germline lookup yields CDR1 SEHNR and CDR2 FQNEAQ (reference sequence). The CDR3 consists of 16 residues. The CDR3 region is CASSLGQGRYTDTQYF. In DNA, the CDR3 is TGTGCCAGCAGCTTAGGACAGGGGCGCTACACAGATACGCAGTATTTT.